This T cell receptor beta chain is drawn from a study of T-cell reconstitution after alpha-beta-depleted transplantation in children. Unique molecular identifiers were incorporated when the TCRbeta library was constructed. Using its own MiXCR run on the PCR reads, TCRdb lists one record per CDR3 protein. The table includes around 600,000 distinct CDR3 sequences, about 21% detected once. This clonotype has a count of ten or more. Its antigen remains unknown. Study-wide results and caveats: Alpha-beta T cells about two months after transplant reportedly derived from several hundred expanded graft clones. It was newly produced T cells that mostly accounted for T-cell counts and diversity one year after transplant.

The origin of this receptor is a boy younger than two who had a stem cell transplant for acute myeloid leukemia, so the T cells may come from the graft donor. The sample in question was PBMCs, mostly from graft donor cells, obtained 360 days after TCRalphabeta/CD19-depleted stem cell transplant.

CDR3 region: CSVASGARDRDKKEKHYEQYF. CDR3 in DNA: TGCAGCGTTGCCTCCGGCGCTAGGGACAGGGATAAAAAGGAGAAGCACTACGAGCAGTACTTC. This chain uses TRBV29-1 with TRBJ2-7; 9 nucleotides match TRBD1. The germline V gene encodes CDR1 SQVTM and CDR2 ANQGSEA. With 4 bases clipped from V and 3 bases from J, the junction kept 28 bases outside the gene matches. The CDR3 sequence is 21 residues long.